Described below is a single T cell receptor beta chain sequence and its context. The antigen it recognizes is unknown. An end of the junction does not agree with germline; a read error may underlie this. The receptor library was made with 5' RACE. TCRdb records Illumina HiSeq 2500 as the sequencer. A second PCR of roughly 7 to 11 cycles was performed with a sample-barcoded 5' primer and a J-beta primer mix. Each TCR beta cDNA molecule received a unique molecular identifier from a template-switch 5' adaptor carrying 12 random nucleotides. Each sample yielded at least 3 million CDR3-containing paired-end reads. The Mint cDNA synthesis kit, primed by a TRBC-specific oligonucleotide, was used to synthesize first-strand cDNA from all RNA. Following uracil-DNA glycosylase treatment, a first 18-cycle PCR with universal primers M1SS and BC2_uni_R was performed on all cDNA. For the original study's pipeline: For normalization, 1 million high-quality reads were randomly selected from each sample, with every read carrying a distinct molecular identifier. Instead of being binned into consensus sequences, reads that shared molecular identifiers were thrown out. MiTCR, with a Q25 quality threshold and the strictest error-elimination algorithm, was used for CDR3 identification, clonotype clustering and error correction. Lower-bound total TCR beta diversity was estimated with a nonparametric unseen species model using Euler transformation. TCRdb took the public reads, trimmed them with fastp at Q25, ran MiXCR for clone calling and kept in-frame beta chains. Each entry merges the rows of one CDR3 protein and shows their most common DNA and genes. TCRdb, rather than the study authors, made the V and J calls. Here the sample has about 620,000 distinct CDR3 sequences; 20% to 25% occur a single time. The ten largest clones take up roughly 3.7% of the sample.

This sample was included in a study of blood T cells in healthy people across ages (dated by TCRdb to 2013 to 2016). Background on the whole study: In model experiments, roughly one uniquely barcoded TCR beta cDNA molecule per two T cells was captured by template switching. The study analyzed two additional independent replicas of 1 million unique cDNA reads from the same blood draw for two donors, one aged 18 to 29 and one aged 80 or older. Age-related changes in TCR beta repertoire diversity were measured in the study by deep sequencing normalized with unique cDNA molecular identifiers. Four age groups were formed from the donors: young (average about 16 years), middle-aged (approximately 40), aged (about 62) and long-lived (about 80). To avoid experimental bias, donors of different ages were randomly spread across the sequencing lanes. General findings and caveats noted by the study authors: Estimates of total diversity from one million sequenced T cells were regarded as lower bounds and underestimates. Observed TCR beta diversity per million T cells fell roughly linearly with age, and a significant reduction was already apparent by age around 44. Because donor CMV infection status was unknown, age-related changes in expanded clonotypes were potentially confounded. A strong correlation was found between observed TCR beta diversity and the percentage of naive T cells measured by flow cytometry. Compared with the aged group, the long-lived group had more naive CD4+ T cells, fewer expanded clones and increased TCR diversity, suggesting age selection. Since profiling was done on bulk unsorted PBMCs, naive and antigen-experienced compartments could not be conclusively compared.

The donors were roughly 40 Caucasian individuals from Russia, aged roughly 6 to 90 years, who were systemically healthy. Each donor gave approximately 10 milliliters of peripheral blood, collected into EDTA-treated Vacutainer tubes. Ficoll-Paque density-gradient centrifugation was used to isolate PBMCs, with at least 6 million obtained per sample. Trizol reagent was used to extract total RNA from PBMCs, with at least 5.5 micrograms per sample. For every donor, an aliquot of PBMCs went through flow cytometry to measure the percentages of naive CD45RAhigh/CD27high T cells. Sample: blood. This clonotype originated in a man aged 70 or older in good health.

The nucleotides read TGTGCCAGCAGAGCGGGAGGGATATACGAACAGTACTTC. Its translation is CASRAGGIYEQYF. The sequence is built from TRBV12-3 or TRBV12-4 and TRBJ2-7; 10 central nucleotides agree with TRBD2. Including the terminal cysteine and phenylalanine, the CDR3 comprises 13 residues. Only the CDR3 DNA stays, 39 bases, in frame from base 1.